The rows below give T cell receptor beta chains drawn from one sample of a study of cytomegalovirus exposure and HLA in healthy donors. Libraries were prepared by immunoSEQ multiplex PCR; TCRdb keeps only in-frame clonotypes and omits some of them. Of over 100,000 clones in the sample, 89% were seen once. The sequenced material came from PBMCs. The receptor set was obtained from a woman between 18 and 29 years old in good health and CMV-seronegative. Both conserved end residues are part of each CDR3. D genes are given only for firm matches. Where a row states a size, it is once, few, many or the class of an expanded clone; other rows omit it.

D: .
J: TRBJ1-1
size: .
V: TRBV5-1
CDR3: CASSPRGIWEGKGGKMNTEAFF
DNA: TGCGCCAGCAGCCCACGAGGCATCTGGGAGGGCAAAGGGGGAAAGATGAACACTGAAGCTTTCTTT

D: .
J: TRBJ1-6
size: .
V: TRBV10-2
CDR3: CASSVLGARSPLHF
DNA: TGCGCCAGCAGTGTATTGGGGGCCCGTTCACCCCTCCACTTT

D: TRBD2
J: TRBJ2-6
size: .
V: TRBV5-4
CDR3: CASSLGKAGGPSGANVLTF
DNA: TGTGCCAGCAGCTTAGGAAAGGCGGGGGGTCCCTCTGGGGCCAACGTCCTGACTTTC

D: .
J: TRBJ2-5
size: .
V: TRBV5-1
CDR3: CASSQQETQYF
DNA: TGCGCCAGCAGCCAACAAGAGACCCAGTACTTC

D: TRBD1
J: TRBJ1-4
size: .
V: TRBV9
CDR3: CASSVSGGGEKLFF
DNA: TGTGCCAGCAGCGTATCAGGGGGAGGAGAAAAACTGTTTTTT

D: .
J: TRBJ1-3
size: once
V: TRBV18
CDR3: CASSAGTGNTIYF
DNA: TGTGCCAGCTCAGCAGGGACAGGAAACACCATATATTTT

D: .
J: TRBJ2-5
size: .
V: TRBV7-9
CDR3: CASSFPLSPQETQYF
DNA: TGTGCCAGCAGCTTCCCCCTCTCTCCCCAAGAGACCCAGTACTTC

D: TRBD2
J: TRBJ2-7
size: few
V: TRBV10-3
CDR3: CATSGLGGYEQYF
DNA: TGTGCCACCTCGGGACTCGGGGGGTACGAGCAGTACTTC

D: .
J: TRBJ1-1
size: once
V: TRBV7-3
CDR3: CASSFSGGDTEAFF
DNA: TGTGCCAGCAGCTTTTCCGGCGGCGACACTGAAGCTTTCTTT

D: TRBD1
J: TRBJ1-4
size: once
V: TRBV6-4
CDR3: CASSEQGGANEKLFF
DNA: TGTGCCAGCAGTGAACAGGGGGGGGCGAATGAAAAACTGTTTTTT

D: TRBD1
J: TRBJ1-2
size: .
V: TRBV25-1
CDR3: CASSGQGAPADTF
DNA: TGTGCCAGCAGTGGACAGGGGGCGCCGGCGGACACCTTC

D: TRBD1
J: TRBJ2-4
size: .
V: TRBV5-1
CDR3: CASSLGRQGAGIQYF
DNA: TGCGCCAGCAGCTTGGGAAGACAGGGGGCCGGCATTCAGTACTTC

D: .
J: TRBJ1-1
size: .
V: TRBV29-1
CDR3: CSVDGGPTEAFF
DNA: TGCAGCGTTGACGGGGGGCCCACTGAAGCTTTCTTT

D: TRBD1
J: TRBJ2-1
size: .
V: TRBV7-9
CDR3: CASSATGQGFDNEQFF
DNA: TGTGCCAGCAGCGCAACGGGACAGGGGTTTGACAATGAGCAGTTCTTC

D: TRBD2
J: TRBJ2-3
size: .
V: TRBV2
CDR3: CASSANRLAGGLDTQYF
DNA: TGTGCCAGCAGTGCGAACCGACTAGCTGGGGGTCTAGATACGCAGTATTTT

D: .
J: TRBJ2-5
size: .
V: TRBV6-5
CDR3: CASSYRYTSSRAQYF
DNA: TGTGCCAGCAGTTATCGTTACACTAGTTCACGTGCCCAGTACTTC

D: TRBD1
J: TRBJ1-1
size: once
V: TRBV27
CDR3: CASSLWTGQGGNTEAFF
DNA: TGTGCCAGCAGTTTATGGACGGGACAGGGCGGAAACACTGAAGCTTTCTTT

D: .
J: TRBJ2-2
size: .
V: TRBV9
CDR3: CASSAARGNTGELFF
DNA: TGTGCCAGCAGCGCCGCGCGGGGGAACACCGGGGAGCTGTTTTTT

D: TRBD1
J: TRBJ1-5
size: once
V: TRBV6-1
CDR3: CASSEGPRGHKHF
DNA: TGTGCCAGCAGTGAAGGACCCAGGGGGCACAAGCATTTT

D: TRBD1
J: TRBJ1-5
size: .
V: TRBV6-6
CDR3: CASSPQGGNQPQHF
DNA: TGTGCCAGCAGCCCCCAGGGGGGCAATCAGCCCCAGCATTTT

D: .
J: TRBJ1-5
size: .
V: TRBV18
CDR3: CASSLTRQDQPQHF
DNA: TGTGCCAGCTCACTAACACGGCAGGATCAGCCCCAGCATTTT

D: .
J: TRBJ1-1
size: .
V: TRBV6-5
CDR3: CASSYSNGRVAFF
DNA: TGTGCCAGCAGTTACTCGAACGGGAGGGTAGCTTTCTTT